A single sample is the source of the 5 T cell receptor beta chains below, sequenced in a study of a mutant IDH1 vaccine in newly diagnosed glioma. This table comes from immunoSEQ multiplex PCR, and its TCRdb copy is limited to in-frame clones, with some not included. The data hold about 51,000 clones, with around 80% observed a single time. Time point described: week 5, during vaccination. The vaccine gave 300 ug of a 20-mer mutant IDH1 peptide subcutaneously per dose. These TCRs' antigens remain unknown. The sample was PBMCs, taken from a glioma patient whose treatment included an IDH1 peptide vaccine. These receptor sequences come from a man aged 45-60 years with glioma.

V gene TRBV2 combines with J gene TRBJ2-3, with D possibly matching TRBD2 (5 bases). The CDR3 contains 14 residues. Germline CDR1 SNHLY, CDR2 FYNNEI. The V gene lost 9 bases and the J gene lost 2 bases, with 15 bases spanning the gap. The DNA of the CDR3 is TGTGCCAGAAACCGGGCTCGGGACACAGATACGCAGTATTTT. Amino acid sequence: CARNRARDTDTQYF.

This clone was detected only a few times. This rearrangement joins TRBV7-2 to TRBJ1-6, with TRBD1 matching over 8 bases. The germline CDR1 and CDR2 sequences are SGHTA and FQGNSA. The CDR3 has 15 amino acids. V shed 3 bases, J shed 7 bases, and the junction held 5 bases outside the gene matches. CDR3: CASSFRTGLNSPLHF. CDR3 in DNA: TGTGCCAGCAGCTTTCGGACAGGGTTGAATTCACCCCTCCACTTT.

The chain carries TRBV27 and TRBJ1-5; 8 bases line up with TRBD1. Germline trimming cut 8 bases from V and 0 bases from J; bases unmatched to any gene: 12. This CDR3 comprises 17 residues. Germline lookup yields CDR1 MNHEY and CDR2 SMNVEV (reference sequence). CDR3 nucleotide sequence: TGTGCCAGCGCGGACGCCGGGACAGGTTATAGCAATCAGCCCCAGCATTTT. It yields the protein CASADAGTGYSNQPQHF.

CDR3 protein: CASRQGPYQPQHF. CDR3 coding DNA: TGTGCCAGCAGACAGGGACCTTATCAGCCCCAGCATTTT. The chain carries TRBV6-4 and TRBJ1-5; possible D gene TRBD1, 6 bases. V lost 6 bases, J lost 5 bases, and 11 bases lay in between. Germline loops: CDR1 MRHNA, CDR2 SNTAGT. The CDR3 totals 13 residues.

CDR3 residues: CASSNYTGGNTEAFF. CDR3 sequence (DNA): TGTGCCAGCAGCAATTACACAGGGGGGAACACTGAAGCTTTCTTT. The rearrangement joins TRBV21-1 to TRBJ1-1; the table assigns TRBD1, which was not confirmed against the DNA. TRBV21-1 has pseudogene status. The CDR3 totals 15 residues.